By share of the sample, the clone carrying this T cell receptor (beta chain) is medium-sized (0.01 to 0.1%). As yet, its antigen is unknown. The data stem from a study of tumor-infiltrating lymphocytes in glioblastoma multiforme. Three nested ARM-PCR rounds with V-beta and C-beta primers built TCRB libraries. Input was approximately 0.5 ug total RNA, reverse-transcribed with a C-beta primer. Using its own MiXCR run on the multiplex PCR reads, TCRdb lists one record per CDR3 protein. Found here are around 33,000 distinct CDR3 sequences, roughly two thirds of them singletons; the top ten hold 33%. General study results and limits: Functional subtype sorting of these T cells was not performed. Only one glioblastoma patient had TCR and mutation analysis. RNA-based TCR sequencing may distort clone frequencies, since cells carry unequal TCR transcript numbers.

The sample comprised brain tumor tissue. This clonotype was obtained from a male donor with glioblastoma.

As DNA, the CDR3 is TGTGCCAGCAGTGCACTGGACTCTGGGGCCAACGTCCTGACTTTC. This gives the protein CASSALDSGANVLTF. The rearrangement uses TRBV5-5 and TRBJ2-6; D unclear. CDR1 is SGHKS and CDR2 is YYEKEE in the germline V gene (reference sequence). This CDR3 region has 15 residues. Trimming cost V 5 bases and J 0 bases, with 9 bases left between them.